Here is one T cell receptor beta chain with its context. Here immunoSEQ multiplex PCR was the method, and the copy in TCRdb shows in-frame clones only, minus some. This sample carries 120,000 or so clones, about four fifths of them seen once, and the ten largest clones take approximately 17%. The data were taken from a study of blood T cell repertoires in COVID-19. Turning to the study itself: There were acute and convalescent COVID-19 samples, and they came from the United States, Italy and Spain.

This CDR3 has 15 amino acids. Germline CDR1 and CDR2: SGDLS and YYNGEE. Trimming shortened V by 0 bases and J by 2 bases, and 11 bases separated the two germline ends. Followed over time, Seattle patients had been enrolled while infection was active. The TCR originated in a man between 25 and 39 years old with COVID-19, enrolled during active disease. Material: peripheral blood. This chain connects TRBV9 to TRBJ2-5; D unresolved. Written as DNA, the CDR3 is TGTGCCAGCAGCGTAGGGGTGACTGATCAAGAGACCCAGTACTTC. Protein product: CASSVGVTDQETQYF.